One sample yielded the 30 T cell receptor beta chains listed below, sequenced in a study of T-cell memory formation after mild COVID-19. TCRdb itself ran the 5' RACE reads through MiXCR, one entry per CDR3 protein. The data show fewer than 700,000 distinct CDR3 sequences, about 20% seen once. The material sequenced was PBMCs or a T cell subset sorted from them (not recorded which). These receptor sequences come from an adult woman who had mild COVID-19 (a few samples of this study predate the infection). Cell type and time point are not known.

This clonotype was detected only a few times. The chain is built from TRBV3-1 and TRBJ1-2; D uncertain. The CDR3 totals 13 residues. Looked up from germline, CDR1 is LGHDT and CDR2 is YNNKEL (reference sequence). The germline V and J ends were trimmed by 0 bases and 5 bases, with 7 bases remaining between them. Here the CDR3 reads CASSQDDIYGYTF. Written as DNA, the CDR3 is TGTGCCAGCAGCCAAGATGATATATATGGCTACACCTTC.

This clonotype was detected ten times or more. The chain combines TRBV7-9 with TRBJ1-1; 12 bases map to TRBD1. Germline trimming cut 5 bases from V and 4 bases from J; bases unmatched to any gene: 8. The CDR3 covers 16 residues. Germline loops: CDR1 SEHNR, CDR2 FQNEAQ (reference sequence). The CDR3 DNA reads TGTGCCAGCAGCCGGGACAGGGGGCTTGAGGTCACTGAAGCTTTCTTT. As protein: CASSRDRGLEVTEAFF.

This clonotype was seen a handful of times. The CDR3 loop reads CATSGRGRSYNEQFF. CDR3 DNA sequence: TGTGCCACCAGCGGGCGGGGTCGCTCCTACAATGAGCAGTTCTTC. This rearrangement joins TRBV15 to TRBJ2-1; possible D gene TRBD2, 6 bases. V lost 5 bases and J lost 0, with 11 bases in between. The CDR3 is 15 residues long. CDR1 LNHNV and CDR2 YYDKDF come from the germline V gene (reference sequence).

This clonotype occurred a few times. The J gene is TRBJ2-5, the V gene TRBV6-5; 7 bases map to TRBD2. CDR3 size: 18 residues. J was trimmed by 5 bases and V by 2 bases; bases with no gene match: 17. The germline gives CDR1 MNHEY, CDR2 SVGAGI. CDR3 nucleotides: TGTGCCAGCAGTTACCTGTCGCGGGCTAGCGGCCTCTTGGAGACCCAGTACTTC. It codes for CASSYLSRASGLLETQYF.

To note about this clonotype: This is likely a read error, given that the CDR3 carries no conserved phenylalanine or tryptophan at its end. J is TRBJ2-5 and V is TRBV5-1, with TRBD1 matching 7 bases. The germline V gene encodes CDR1 SGHRS and CDR2 YFSETQ. The CDR3 totals 13 residues. V lost 3 bases to trimming and J lost 2 bases; unmatched junction nucleotides: 1. CDR3: CASSSGQQETQYV. CDR3 nucleotide sequence: TGCGCCAGCAGCTCGGGACAGCAAGAGACCCAGTACGTC.

This chain joins TRBV19 and TRBJ1-3; D is unresolved. The CDR3 has 16 amino acids. With 3 bases removed from V and 0 bases from J, the gap between germline ends came to 12 bases. Germline CDR1 reads LNHDA; CDR2 reads SQIVND (reference sequence). Here the CDR3 reads CASSIGTTSSGNTIYF. CDR3 sequence (DNA): TGTGCCAGTAGTATTGGCACCACCAGCTCTGGAAACACCATATATTTT.

This clonotype was picked up a small number of times. The chain has TRBV25-1 and TRBJ2-1; perhaps TRBD1 as D (6 bases). The CDR3 extends over 15 amino acids. Germline-derived CDR1 and CDR2 are MGHDK and SYGVNS. Trimming left V 0 bases short and J 6 bases short, with 12 bases between. This CDR3 is CASSEYQGKSNEQFF. The CDR3 DNA sequence: TGTGCCAGCAGTGAATACCAGGGGAAGTCCAATGAGCAGTTCTTC.

V and J are TRBV9 and TRBJ2-1; D may correspond to TRBD1 or TRBD2 (5 bases each). V dropped 0 bases and J dropped 8 bases, with 15 bases sitting between them. Looked up from germline, CDR1 is SGDLS and CDR2 is YYNGEE. This CDR3 is 15 amino acids long. The CDR3 protein is CASSVGGTTRYEQFF. The CDR3 nucleotides are TGTGCCAGCAGCGTAGGTGGGACCACTCGATATGAGCAGTTCTTC.

This clonotype was counted a few times. The chain uses TRBV7-9 and TRBJ2-1, with a tentative D call TRBD1 (6 bases). The CDR3 is 17 amino acids. Germline CDR1 reads SEHNR; CDR2 reads FQNEAQ (reference sequence). V lost 4 bases and J 5 bases, leaving 21 bases between the germline ends. CDR3 DNA: TGTGCCAGCAGCTACGGCAAGCCGGGACAAAGGGACAATGAGCAGTTCTTC. It yields the protein CASSYGKPGQRDNEQFF.

The chain carries TRBV4-1 and TRBJ2-7, with TRBD1 matching over 9 bases. The junction had 10 bases not matched to a gene; V was cut back by 4 bases and J by 3 bases. This CDR3 has 16 residues. Germline V gives CDR1 MGHRA, CDR2 YSYEKL. The CDR3 DNA is TGCGCCAGCAGCCCTGACGCAGGGACAGGGAACTACGAGCAGTACTTC. Translated: CASSPDAGTGNYEQYF.

J is TRBJ2-1 and V is TRBV27; 7 nucleotides line up with TRBD2. This CDR3 has 14 residues. V was clipped by 8 bases and J by 2 bases; unmatched bases: 6. The germline gives CDR1 MNHEY, CDR2 SMNVEV (reference sequence). The CDR3 is CASGALAAYNEQFF. The CDR3 DNA is TGTGCCAGCGGTGCTCTAGCGGCCTACAATGAGCAGTTCTTC.

The chain employs TRBV21-1 and TRBJ1-1. TRBV21-1 is a recognized pseudogene. This CDR3 is 14 amino acids long. CDR3: CASSEFDLNTEAFF. The CDR3 DNA follows: TGTGCCAGCTCGGAGTTTGATCTGAACACTGAAGCTTTCTTT.

This clonotype was found a few times. The CDR3 sequence: CASSYGGSLSSYNSPLHF. In DNA, the CDR3 is TGTGCCAGCAGTTACGGGGGCAGCCTGAGCTCCTATAATTCACCCCTCCACTTT. V and J are TRBV6-6 and TRBJ1-6; a possible D gene is TRBD1 (6 bases). V was trimmed by 2 bases and J by 0 bases, leaving 14 bases between them. The CDR3 covers 18 residues. The V gene's germline CDR1 is MNHNY and CDR2 SVGAGI (reference sequence).

This clonotype was detected a few times. This chain links TRBV6-2 or TRBV6-3 with TRBJ2-7, with TRBD1 matching 7 bases. V dropped 5 bases and J dropped 7; count of bases not matched to a gene: 14. The germline CDR1 and CDR2 sequences are MNHEY and SVGEGT. The CDR3 loop spans 15 amino acids. CDR3 in amino acids: CASSTPGTAMGEQYF. CDR3 nucleotide sequence: TGTGCCAGCAGTACCCCCGGGACAGCGATGGGGGAGCAGTACTTC.

This rearrangement joins TRBV20-1 to TRBJ2-1, with 7 bases aligning to TRBD2. CDR1 and CDR2 (germline): DFQATT, SNEGSKA (reference sequence). This CDR3 region has 19 residues. The V and J ends lost 2 bases and 0 bases, in that order; junction bases with no gene match: 16. DNA of the CDR3: TGCAGTGCTAGAACCACCACCCCCGTCGGGGGGAGCTCCTACAATGAGCAGTTCTTC. It encodes CSARTTTPVGGSSYNEQFF.

With regard to this clonotype: The germline gene is not matched at one end of the junction; a read error may be the cause. The chain employs TRBV14 and TRBJ2-1; TRBD2 matches at 12 bases. Germline-derived CDR1 and CDR2 are SGHDN and FVKESK. This CDR3 is 18 amino acids long. DNA for the CDR3: TGTGCCAGCAGTCAAGGGACTAGCGGGTCCATAGGGGGCAATGAGCAGTTCTTC. This gives the protein CASSQGTSGSIGGNEQFF. The full variable domain, in which reference TRBV14 and TRBJ2-1 provide the parts outside the CDR3, is EAGVTQFPSHSVIEKGQTVTLRCDPISGHDNLYWYRRVMGKEIKFLLHFVKESKQDESGMPNNRFLAERTGGTYSTLKVQPAELEDSGVYFCASSQGTSGSIGGNEQFFGPGTRLTVL.

The V gene is TRBV20-1, the J gene TRBJ1-6, with D perhaps TRBD1 (5 bases). There are 16 residues in the CDR3. V lost 5 bases, J lost 0 bases, and 14 bases lay in between. The V gene's germline CDR1 is DFQATT and CDR2 SNEGSKA (reference sequence). CDR3 in DNA: TGCAGTGCTGTCCCGGGGCTAATCTCCTATAATTCACCCCTCCACTTT. Translating gives CSAVPGLISYNSPLHF.

There are a few counts of this clonotype. The rearrangement uses TRBV10-3 and TRBJ2-1; D is uncertain. The CDR3 is made up of 20 amino acids. V was clipped by 0 bases and J by 0 bases, with 21 bases between them. Germline assignment: CDR1 ENHRY and CDR2 SYGVKD. In nucleotides, the CDR3 is TGTGCCATCAGTGAGTCTGAGATTATGGAAATGGCCAGCTCCTACAATGAGCAGTTCTTC. It specifies CAISESEIMEMASSYNEQFF.

This sequence joins TRBV7-2 and TRBJ1-4; no definite D call. This CDR3 region has 14 residues. Germline V CDR1 and CDR2: SGHTA, FQGNSA. V dropped 5 bases and J dropped 4 bases, with 11 bases sitting between them. The CDR3 region has the DNA TGTGCCAGCAGCCTCGGACCGAGTAATGAAAAACTGTTTTTT. Translated: CASSLGPSNEKLFF.

The chain links TRBV7-8 to TRBJ2-2, with D unclear. CDR1 and CDR2 from the germline V gene are SGHVS and FQNEAQ. This CDR3 contains 17 residues. V lost 1 base to trimming and J lost 4 bases, with 16 bases between them. The CDR3 region has the DNA TGTGCCAGCAGCTTAGGGCGTTTGGTTGTAGGCACCGGGGAGCTGTTTTTT. It yields the protein CASSLGRLVVGTGELFF.

In this sample, this clonotype turned up a few times. The V call is TRBV6-6, the J call TRBJ2-2; D is unclear. Germline V gives CDR1 MNHNY, CDR2 SVGAGI (reference sequence). The CDR3 has 18 amino acids. V was trimmed by 5 bases and J by 0 bases, leaving 19 bases between them. The CDR3 nucleotides are TGTGCCAGCAGTCCGAATCTAGACACGTTTTCGAACACCGGGGAGCTGTTTTTT. It yields the protein CASSPNLDTFSNTGELFF.

The chain is built from TRBV20-1 and TRBJ2-1; D perhaps matches TRBD2 (6 bases). The CDR3 is 15 residues long. Trimming pared 1 base from V and 3 bases from J, leaving 13 bases between. Germline assignment: CDR1 DFQATT and CDR2 SNEGSKA (reference sequence). CDR3 loop: CSARVRLGFYNEQFF. CDR3 bases: TGCAGTGCTAGAGTTCGACTAGGGTTCTACAATGAGCAGTTCTTC.

The chain uses TRBV5-1 and TRBJ2-2; TRBD2 matches at 8 bases. Germline CDR1 and CDR2: SGHRS and YFSETQ. CDR3 length: 16 residues. Trimming at V came to 3 bases and at J to 6 bases, leaving 10 bases not matched to a gene. The CDR3 sequence: CASSWRQAGASGELFF. In nucleotides, the CDR3 is TGCGCCAGCAGCTGGAGACAAGCGGGAGCGTCCGGGGAGCTGTTTTTT. The whole variable domain, remainder taken from reference TRBV5-1 and TRBJ2-2, is KAGVTQTPRYLIKTRGQQVTLSCSPISGHRSVSWYQQTPGQGLQFLFEYFSETQRNKGNFPGRFSGRQFSNSRSEMNVSTLELGDSALYLCASSWRQAGASGELFFGEGSRLTVL.

This chain links TRBV9 with TRBJ2-6, with D perhaps matching TRBD2 (5 bases). The CDR3 consists of 15 residues. V was clipped by 0 bases and J by 2 bases, with 6 bases between them. The germline V gene encodes CDR1 SGDLS and CDR2 YYNGEE. The DNA of the CDR3 is TGTGCCAGCAGCGTAGCCGGGGCTGGGGCCAACGTCCTGACTTTC. This sequence encodes CASSVAGAGANVLTF.

The V gene is TRBV7-3, the J gene TRBJ2-3, with D hard to call. The CDR3 is 14 residues long. CDR1 and CDR2 from the germline V gene are SGHTA and FQGTGA. The V end was cut by 5 bases, the J end by 6 bases, with 15 bases between. In DNA, the CDR3 is TGTGCCAGCAGCCCCCTCCCCTCTGAGGATACGCAGTATTTT. It yields the protein CASSPLPSEDTQYF.

This clonotype was seen only a few times. This chain connects TRBV24-1 to TRBJ2-7; D may be TRBD2 (5 bases). This CDR3 contains 11 residues. Germline V gene lookup returns CDR1 KGHDR and CDR2 SFDVKD. Trimming stripped 3 bases from V and 9 bases from J, with 8 bases between. CDR3: CATSDPSGQYF. CDR3 nucleotides: TGTGCCACCAGTGATCCCAGCGGGCAGTACTTC.

This clonotype was observed a few times. The J gene is TRBJ2-1, the V gene TRBV13; 8 bases match TRBD2. The CDR3 totals 15 residues. In germline, CDR1 is PRHDT, CDR2 FYEKMQ (reference sequence). Trimming at V came to 4 bases and at J to 8 bases, leaving 10 bases not matched to a gene. The CDR3 bases are TGTGCCAGCAGCTCCCGGGAAGCGGGAGTGGATGAGCAGTTCTTC. Translation: CASSSREAGVDEQFF.

The V call is TRBV18, the J call TRBJ2-3, with D possibly matching TRBD1 (6 bases). CDR1 and CDR2 from the germline V gene are KGHSH and LQKENI. Trimming removed 2 bases from V and 6 bases from J, with 21 bases in between. The CDR3 has 17 residues. The CDR3 nucleotides are TGTGCCAGCTCACCATCCCCTCCAGGGGAACTCCTCGATACGCAGTATTTT. Protein: CASSPSPPGELLDTQYF.

In nucleotides, the CDR3 is TGTGCCTGGAGTCCCGGGACAGGGGCTGTCCGGGAGACCCAGTACTTC. It encodes CAWSPGTGAVRETQYF. The chain uses TRBV30 and TRBJ2-5; 10 nucleotides agree with TRBD1. V gave up 2 bases and J gave up 5 bases; unmatched junction bases: 11. CDR3 length equals 16 residues. Germline V gene lookup returns CDR1 GTSNPN and CDR2 SVGIG (reference sequence). Full variable domain (remainder filled in from reference TRBV30 and TRBJ2-5): SQTIHQWPATLVQPVGSPLSLECTVEGTSNPNLYWYRQAAGRGLQLLFYSVGIGQISSEVPQNLSASRPQDRQFILSSKKLLLSDSGFYLCAWSPGTGAVRETQYFGPGTRLLVL.

This clonotype was found a few times. This rearrangement joins TRBV7-9 to TRBJ2-1; D remains ambiguous. The ends were cut back, 2 bases at V and 4 bases at J, with 12 bases in the middle. The CDR3 totals 15 residues. Germline V gene data show CDR1 as SEHNR and CDR2 as FQNEAQ (reference sequence). The CDR3 is CASSLSAVSYNEQFF. The CDR3 DNA reads TGTGCCAGCAGCTTAAGCGCCGTGTCGTACAATGAGCAGTTCTTC.